This T cell receptor beta chain appears in the sequencing data of a study of blood T cell repertoires in COVID-19. Background on the study: COVID-19 samples, acute and convalescent, were from the United States, Italy and Spain.

Germline CDR1 is LNHDA and CDR2 is SQIVND (reference sequence). The CDR3 contains 16 residues. With 4 bases clipped from V and 8 bases from J, the junction kept 16 bases outside the gene matches. Clones were read by immunoSEQ multiplex PCR, and TCRdb kept only the in-frame ones, dropping some. The sample consists of some 200,000 clones, 82% of them appearing once. The genes are TRBV19 and TRBJ1-2; 7 bases are shared with TRBD1. The clonotype originates from a woman aged 55 to 70 with acute COVID-19. Material: PBMCs or T cells enriched from blood (not recorded which). The CDR3 spells CASSTYGGQGVRGYTF. The CDR3 region has the DNA TGTGCCAGTAGTACGTACGGAGGGCAGGGGGTAAGAGGCTACACCTTC.